This T cell receptor (beta chain) was obtained from a study of post-analysis software for immune sequencing data. Study summary: Both relapsing-remitting and secondary progressive multiple sclerosis featured among the disease courses, as did progressive-relapsing multiple sclerosis. Study-wide results and caveats: Roughly five TRBV segments appeared more often in patients than in controls, and TRBV5-6, TRBV5-1 and TRBV20-1 were among these. Significantly lower normalized Chao1 diversity was seen in multiple sclerosis patients than in controls.

TCR beta cDNA libraries had unique molecular identifiers. Roughly 0.5 million cDNA molecules were obtained from roughly 1 to 10 million T cells. TCRdb re-called the PCR reads with MiXCR, one entry per CDR3 protein. The repertoire holds about 620,000 distinct CDR3 sequences, with about 44% as singletons. Worth noting for this clonotype: Its specificity is unknown.

V shed 4 bases and J 10 bases; nucleotides not matched to a gene: 9. CDR3 length: 15 residues. The germline V gene has CDR1 MGHRA and CDR2 YSYEKL. Sequencing was done on a sample of blood. The chain is built from TRBV4-1 and TRBJ2-5; 13 bases are a match to TRBD2. The sequence was obtained from a girl between 10 and 17 years old with multiple sclerosis. The CDR3 DNA is TGCGCCAGCAGCCCAACTAGCGGGGGGGTTTACGACCAGTACTTC. It specifies CASSPTSGGVYDQYF.